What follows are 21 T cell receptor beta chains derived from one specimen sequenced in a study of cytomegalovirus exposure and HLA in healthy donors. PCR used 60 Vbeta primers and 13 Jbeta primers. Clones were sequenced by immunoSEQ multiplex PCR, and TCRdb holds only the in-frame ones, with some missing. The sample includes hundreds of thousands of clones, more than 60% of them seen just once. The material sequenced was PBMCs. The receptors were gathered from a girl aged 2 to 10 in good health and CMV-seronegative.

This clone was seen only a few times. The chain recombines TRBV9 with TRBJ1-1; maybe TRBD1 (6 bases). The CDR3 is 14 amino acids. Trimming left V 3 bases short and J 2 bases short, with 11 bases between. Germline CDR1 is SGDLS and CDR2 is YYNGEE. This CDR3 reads CASSETGGNTEAFF. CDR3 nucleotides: TGTGCCAGCAGCGAGACTGGGGGCAACACTGAAGCTTTCTTT. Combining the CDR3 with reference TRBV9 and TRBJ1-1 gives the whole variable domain DSGVTQTPKHLITATGQRVTLRCSPRSGDLSVYWYQQSLDQGLQFLIQYYNGEERAKGNILERFSAQQFPDLHSELNLSSLELGDSALYFCASSETGGNTEAFFGQGTRLTVV.

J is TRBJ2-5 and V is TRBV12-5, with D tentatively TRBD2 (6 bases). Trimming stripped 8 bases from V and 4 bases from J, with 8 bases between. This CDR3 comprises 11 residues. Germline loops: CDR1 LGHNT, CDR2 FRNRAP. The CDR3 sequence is CASLEGETQYF. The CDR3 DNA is TGTGCTAGTTTGGAGGGAGAGACCCAGTACTTC.

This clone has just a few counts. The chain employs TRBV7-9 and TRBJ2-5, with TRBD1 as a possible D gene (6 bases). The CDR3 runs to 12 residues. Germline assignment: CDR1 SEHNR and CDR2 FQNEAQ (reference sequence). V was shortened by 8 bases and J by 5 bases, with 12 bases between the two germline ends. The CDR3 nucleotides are TGTGCCAGCGGCTCAAGGGGGGAGACCCAGTACTTC. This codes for CASGSRGETQYF. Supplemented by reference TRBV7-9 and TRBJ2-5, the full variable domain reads DTGVSQNPRHKITKRGQNVTFRCDPISEHNRLYWYRQTLGQGPEFLTYFQNEAQLEKSRLLSDRFSAERPKGSFSTLEIQRTEQGDSAMYLCASGSRGETQYFGPGTRLLVL.

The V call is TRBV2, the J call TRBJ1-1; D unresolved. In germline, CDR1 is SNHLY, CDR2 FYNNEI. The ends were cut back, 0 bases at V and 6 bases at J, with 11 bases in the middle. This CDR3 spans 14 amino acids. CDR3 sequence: CASSEAEEASEAFF. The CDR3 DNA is TGTGCCAGCAGTGAAGCAGAGGAGGCATCTGAAGCTTTCTTT.

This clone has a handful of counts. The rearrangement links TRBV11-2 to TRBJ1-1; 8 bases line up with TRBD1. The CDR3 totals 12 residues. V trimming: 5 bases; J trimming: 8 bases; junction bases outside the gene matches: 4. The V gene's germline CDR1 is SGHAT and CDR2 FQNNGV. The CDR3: CASSRTGREAFF. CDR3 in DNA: TGTGCCAGCAGCCGGACAGGGCGGGAAGCTTTCTTT.

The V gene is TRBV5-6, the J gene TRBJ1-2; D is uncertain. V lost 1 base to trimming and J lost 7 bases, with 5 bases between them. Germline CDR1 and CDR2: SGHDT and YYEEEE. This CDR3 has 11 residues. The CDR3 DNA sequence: TGTGCCAGCAGCTTGAGCTTTGGCTACACCTTC. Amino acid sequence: CASSLSFGYTF.

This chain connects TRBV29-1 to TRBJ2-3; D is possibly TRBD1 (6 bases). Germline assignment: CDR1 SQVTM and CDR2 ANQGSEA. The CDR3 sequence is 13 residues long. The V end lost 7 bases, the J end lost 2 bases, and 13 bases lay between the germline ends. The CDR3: CSGGAGVTDTQYF. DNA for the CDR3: TGCAGCGGAGGCGCAGGGGTCACAGATACGCAGTATTTT.

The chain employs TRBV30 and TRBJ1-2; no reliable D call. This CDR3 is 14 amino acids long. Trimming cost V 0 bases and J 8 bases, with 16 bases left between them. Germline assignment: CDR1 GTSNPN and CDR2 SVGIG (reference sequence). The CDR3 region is CAWSVPRVRRGYTF. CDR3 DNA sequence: TGTGCCTGGAGTGTACCCCGGGTGCGGCGCGGCTACACCTTC.

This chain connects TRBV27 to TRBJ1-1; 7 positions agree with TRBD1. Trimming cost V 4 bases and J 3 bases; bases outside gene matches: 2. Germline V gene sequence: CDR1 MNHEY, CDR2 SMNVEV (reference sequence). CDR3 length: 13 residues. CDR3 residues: CASSYQGDTEAFF. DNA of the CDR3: TGTGCCAGCAGTTACCAGGGGGACACTGAAGCTTTCTTT.

The CDR3 region is CASSQDQGTGWGTQYF. CDR3 bases: TGCGCCAGCAGCCAAGATCAGGGGACCGGGTGGGGGACCCAGTACTTC. The V gene is TRBV4-1, the J gene TRBJ2-5; weak D call: TRBD1 (6 bases). Germline CDR1 is MGHRA and CDR2 is YSYEKL. This CDR3 has 16 amino acids. The V end was cut by 0 bases, the J end by 7 bases, with 18 bases between.

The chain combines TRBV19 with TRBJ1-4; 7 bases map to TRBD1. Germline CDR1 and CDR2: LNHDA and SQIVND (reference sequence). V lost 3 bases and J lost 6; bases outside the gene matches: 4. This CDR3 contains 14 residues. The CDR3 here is CASSIGTVDEKLFF. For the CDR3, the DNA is TGTGCCAGTAGTATTGGGACAGTGGATGAAAAACTGTTTTTT.

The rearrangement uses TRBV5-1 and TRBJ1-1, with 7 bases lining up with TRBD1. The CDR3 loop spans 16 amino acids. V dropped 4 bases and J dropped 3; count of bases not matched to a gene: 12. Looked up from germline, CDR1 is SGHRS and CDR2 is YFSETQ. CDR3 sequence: CASSPNPQGVDTEAFF. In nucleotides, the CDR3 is TGCGCCAGCAGCCCAAACCCCCAGGGGGTTGACACTGAAGCTTTCTTT.

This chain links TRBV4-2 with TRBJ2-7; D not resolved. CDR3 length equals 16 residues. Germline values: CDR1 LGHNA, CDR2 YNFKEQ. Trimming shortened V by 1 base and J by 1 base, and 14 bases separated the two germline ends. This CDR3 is CASSQGSQAESYEQYF. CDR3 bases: TGTGCCAGCAGCCAAGGATCTCAGGCAGAGTCCTACGAGCAGTACTTC.

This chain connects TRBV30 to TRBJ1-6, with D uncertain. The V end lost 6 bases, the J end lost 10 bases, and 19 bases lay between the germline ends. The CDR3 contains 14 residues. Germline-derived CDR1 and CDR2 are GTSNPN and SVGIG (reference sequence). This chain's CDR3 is CACLDNGFRSPLHF. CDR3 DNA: TGTGCCTGTCTGGATAACGGGTTTCGATCACCCCTCCACTTT.

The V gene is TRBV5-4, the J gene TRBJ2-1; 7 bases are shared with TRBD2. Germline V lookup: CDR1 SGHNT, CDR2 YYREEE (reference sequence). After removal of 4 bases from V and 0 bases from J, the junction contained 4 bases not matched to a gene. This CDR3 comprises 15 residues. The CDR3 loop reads CASSPGRSSYNEQFF. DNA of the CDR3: TGTGCCAGCAGCCCCGGGAGGAGCTCCTACAATGAGCAGTTCTTC.

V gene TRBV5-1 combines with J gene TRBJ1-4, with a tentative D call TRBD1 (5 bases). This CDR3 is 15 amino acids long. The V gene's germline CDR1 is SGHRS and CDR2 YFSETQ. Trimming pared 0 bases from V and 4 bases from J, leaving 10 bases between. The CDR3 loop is CASSLDSGGNEKLFF. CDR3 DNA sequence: TGCGCCAGCAGCTTGGACTCGGGGGGTAATGAAAAACTGTTTTTT.

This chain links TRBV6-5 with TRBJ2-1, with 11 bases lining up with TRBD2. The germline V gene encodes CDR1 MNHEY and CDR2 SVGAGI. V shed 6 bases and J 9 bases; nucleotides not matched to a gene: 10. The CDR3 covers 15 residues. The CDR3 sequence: CASRISGRALGEQFF. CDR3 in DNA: TGTGCCAGCAGAATTAGCGGGAGGGCCTTGGGTGAGCAGTTCTTC.

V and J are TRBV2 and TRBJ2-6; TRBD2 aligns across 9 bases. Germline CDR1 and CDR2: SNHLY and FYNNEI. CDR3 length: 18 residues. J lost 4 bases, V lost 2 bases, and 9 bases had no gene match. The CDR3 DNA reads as TGTGCCAGCAGTGAACTAGGGACTAGCTATTCCGGGGCCAACGTCCTGACTTTC. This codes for CASSELGTSYSGANVLTF.

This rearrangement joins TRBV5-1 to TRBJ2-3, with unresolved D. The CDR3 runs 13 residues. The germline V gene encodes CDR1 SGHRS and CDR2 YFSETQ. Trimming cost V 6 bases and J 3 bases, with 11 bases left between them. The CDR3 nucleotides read TGCGCCAGCAACCAACTGACTACAGATACGCAGTATTTT. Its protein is CASNQLTTDTQYF.

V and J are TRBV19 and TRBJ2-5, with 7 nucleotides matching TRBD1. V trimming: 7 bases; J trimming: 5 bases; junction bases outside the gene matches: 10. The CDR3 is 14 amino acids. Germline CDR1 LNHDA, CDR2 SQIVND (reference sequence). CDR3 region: CASTATGALETQYF. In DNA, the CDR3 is TGTGCCAGTACCGCCACAGGGGCCTTGGAGACCCAGTACTTC.

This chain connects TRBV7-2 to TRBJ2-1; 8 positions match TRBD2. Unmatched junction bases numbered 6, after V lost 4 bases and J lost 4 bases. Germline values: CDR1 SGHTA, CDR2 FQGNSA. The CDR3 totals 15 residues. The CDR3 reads CASSSSGSRYNEQFF. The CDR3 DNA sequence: TGTGCCAGCAGCTCGAGCGGGAGTAGATACAATGAGCAGTTCTTC. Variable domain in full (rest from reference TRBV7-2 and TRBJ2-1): GAGVSQSPSNKVTEKGKDVELRCDPISGHTALYWYRQSLGQGLEFLIYFQGNSAPDKSGLPSDRFSAERTGGSVSTLTIQRTQQEDSAVYLCASSSSGSRYNEQFFGPGTRLTVL.